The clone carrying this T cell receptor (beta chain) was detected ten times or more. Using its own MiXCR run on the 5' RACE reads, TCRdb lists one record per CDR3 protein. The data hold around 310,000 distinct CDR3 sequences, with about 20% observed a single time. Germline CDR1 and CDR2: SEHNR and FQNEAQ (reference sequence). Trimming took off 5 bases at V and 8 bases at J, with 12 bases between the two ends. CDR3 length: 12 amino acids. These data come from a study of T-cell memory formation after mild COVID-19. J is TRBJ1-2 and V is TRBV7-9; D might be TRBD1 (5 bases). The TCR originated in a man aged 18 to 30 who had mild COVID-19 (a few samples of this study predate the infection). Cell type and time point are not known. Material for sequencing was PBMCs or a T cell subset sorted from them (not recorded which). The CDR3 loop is CASSPRQRGYTF. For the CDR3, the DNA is TGTGCCAGCAGCCCCCGACAGAGAGGCTACACCTTC.